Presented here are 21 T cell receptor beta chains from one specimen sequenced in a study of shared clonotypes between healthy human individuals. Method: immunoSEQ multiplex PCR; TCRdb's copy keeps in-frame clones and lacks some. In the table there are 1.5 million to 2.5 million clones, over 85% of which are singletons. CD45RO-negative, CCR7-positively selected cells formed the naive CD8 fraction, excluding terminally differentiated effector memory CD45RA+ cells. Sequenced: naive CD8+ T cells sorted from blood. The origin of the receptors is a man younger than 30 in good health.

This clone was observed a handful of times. CDR3 bases: TGTGCCAGCAGTTCCGGGACAATTTATGGCTACACCTTC. Encoded protein: CASSSGTIYGYTF. The V gene is TRBV27, the J gene TRBJ1-2; D is perhaps TRBD1 (6 bases). CDR1 and CDR2 from the germline V gene are MNHEY and SMNVEV (reference sequence). V lost 4 bases and J 5 bases, leaving 11 bases between the germline ends. CDR3 length: 13 amino acids.

This CDR3 is CASSLQGSLYEQYF. In DNA, the CDR3 is TGTGCCAGCAGCCTACAGGGGTCTCTCTACGAGCAGTACTTC. The rearrangement joins TRBV7-8 to TRBJ2-7; TRBD1 matches at 7 bases. Germline trimming cut 5 bases from V and 3 bases from J; bases unmatched to any gene: 7. There are 14 residues in the CDR3. The germline CDR1 and CDR2 sequences are SGHVS and FQNEAQ.

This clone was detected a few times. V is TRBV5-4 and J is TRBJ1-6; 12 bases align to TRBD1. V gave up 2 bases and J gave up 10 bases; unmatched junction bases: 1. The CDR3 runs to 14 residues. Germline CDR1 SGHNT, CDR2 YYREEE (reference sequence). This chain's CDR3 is CASSFGTGGSPLHF. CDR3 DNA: TGTGCCAGCAGCTTTGGGACAGGGGGCTCACCCCTCCACTTT.

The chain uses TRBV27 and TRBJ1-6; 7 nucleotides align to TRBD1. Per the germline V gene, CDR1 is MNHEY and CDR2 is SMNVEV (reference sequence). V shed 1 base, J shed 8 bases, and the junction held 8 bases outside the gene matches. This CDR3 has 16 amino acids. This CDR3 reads CASSLWQGEGHSPLHF. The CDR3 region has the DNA TGTGCCAGCAGTTTATGGCAGGGGGAAGGTCATTCACCCCTCCACTTT.

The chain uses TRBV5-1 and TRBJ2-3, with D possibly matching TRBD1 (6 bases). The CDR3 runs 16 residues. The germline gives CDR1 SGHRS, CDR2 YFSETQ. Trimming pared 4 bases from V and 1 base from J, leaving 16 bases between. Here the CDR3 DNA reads TGCGCCAGCAGCCCTTTTCCAGGGGCCGGCACAGATACGCAGTATTTT. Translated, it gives CASSPFPGAGTDTQYF.

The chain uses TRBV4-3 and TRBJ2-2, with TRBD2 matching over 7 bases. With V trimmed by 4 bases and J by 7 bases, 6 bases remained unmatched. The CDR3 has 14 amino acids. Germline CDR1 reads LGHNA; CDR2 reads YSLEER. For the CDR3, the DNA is TGCGCCAGCAGCCCGGGGGGAGGGATCGGGGAGCTGTTTTTT. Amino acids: CASSPGGGIGELFF.

CDR3 residues: CASSSGTSGRALHEQYF. For the CDR3, the DNA is TGTGCCAGCAGCTCCGGGACTAGCGGGAGGGCCTTACACGAGCAGTACTTC. This chain uses TRBV7-9 with TRBJ2-7; 16 nucleotides agree with TRBD2. CDR1 is SEHNR, CDR2 FQNEAQ, per germline (reference sequence). Trimming took 4 bases from V and 5 from J; bases not matched to a gene: 8. The CDR3 contains 17 residues.

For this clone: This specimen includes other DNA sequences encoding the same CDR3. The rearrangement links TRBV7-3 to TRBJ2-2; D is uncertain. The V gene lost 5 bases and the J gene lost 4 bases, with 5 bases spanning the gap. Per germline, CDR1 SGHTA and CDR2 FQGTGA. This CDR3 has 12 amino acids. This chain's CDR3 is CASSLLTGELFF. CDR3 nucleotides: TGTGCCAGCAGCCTCCTCACCGGGGAGCTGTTTTTT.

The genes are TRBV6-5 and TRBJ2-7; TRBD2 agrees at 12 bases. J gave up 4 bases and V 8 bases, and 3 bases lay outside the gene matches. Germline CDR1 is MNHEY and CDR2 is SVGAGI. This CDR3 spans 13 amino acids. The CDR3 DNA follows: TGTGCCAGCGGACTAGCGGGGCCGTACGAGCAGTACTTC. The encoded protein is CASGLAGPYEQYF.

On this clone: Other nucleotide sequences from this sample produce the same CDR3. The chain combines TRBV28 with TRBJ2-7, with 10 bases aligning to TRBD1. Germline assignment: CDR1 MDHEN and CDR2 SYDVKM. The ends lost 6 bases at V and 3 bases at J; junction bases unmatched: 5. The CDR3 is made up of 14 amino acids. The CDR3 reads CASSSRDRGYEQYF. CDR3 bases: TGTGCCAGCAGCAGCCGGGACAGGGGCTACGAGCAGTACTTC.

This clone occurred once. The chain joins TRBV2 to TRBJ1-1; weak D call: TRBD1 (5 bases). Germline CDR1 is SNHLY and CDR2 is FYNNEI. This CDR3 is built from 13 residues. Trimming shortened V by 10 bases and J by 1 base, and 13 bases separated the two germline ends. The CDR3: CATHAGGNTEAFF. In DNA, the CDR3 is TGTGCCACGCACGCCGGGGGGAACACTGAAGCTTTCTTT. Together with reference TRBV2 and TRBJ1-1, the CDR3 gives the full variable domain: EPEVTQTPSHQVTQMGQEVILRCVPISNHLYFYWYRQILGQKVEFLVSFYNNEISEKSEIFDDQFSVERPDGSNFTLKIRSTKLEDSAMYFCATHAGGNTEAFFGQGTRLTVV.

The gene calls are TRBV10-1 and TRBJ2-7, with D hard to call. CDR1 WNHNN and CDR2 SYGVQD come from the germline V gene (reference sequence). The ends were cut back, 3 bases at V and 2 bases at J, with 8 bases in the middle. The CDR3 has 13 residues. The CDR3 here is CASSDDGTYEQYF. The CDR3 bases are TGCGCCAGCAGTGATGACGGTACCTACGAGCAGTACTTC.

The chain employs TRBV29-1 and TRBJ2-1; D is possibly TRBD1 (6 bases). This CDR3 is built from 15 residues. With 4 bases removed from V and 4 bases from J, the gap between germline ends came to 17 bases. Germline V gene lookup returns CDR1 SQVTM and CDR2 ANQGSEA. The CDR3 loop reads CSVVSQQGKYNEQFF. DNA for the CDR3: TGCAGCGTTGTTTCCCAACAGGGCAAGTACAATGAGCAGTTCTTC.

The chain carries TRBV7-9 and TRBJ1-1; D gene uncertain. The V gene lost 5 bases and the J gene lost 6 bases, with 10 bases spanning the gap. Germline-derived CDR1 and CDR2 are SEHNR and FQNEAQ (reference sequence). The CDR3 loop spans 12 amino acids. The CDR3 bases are TGTGCCAGCAGCGGTGAACAGCCTGAAGCTTTCTTT. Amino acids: CASSGEQPEAFF.

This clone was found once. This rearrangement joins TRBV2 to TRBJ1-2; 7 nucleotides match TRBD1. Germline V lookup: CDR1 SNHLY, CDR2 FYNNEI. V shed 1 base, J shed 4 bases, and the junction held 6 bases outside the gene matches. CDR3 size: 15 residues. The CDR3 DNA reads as TGTGCCAGCAGTGAAGGGCAGGGGGACCTCTATGGCTACACCTTC. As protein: CASSEGQGDLYGYTF.

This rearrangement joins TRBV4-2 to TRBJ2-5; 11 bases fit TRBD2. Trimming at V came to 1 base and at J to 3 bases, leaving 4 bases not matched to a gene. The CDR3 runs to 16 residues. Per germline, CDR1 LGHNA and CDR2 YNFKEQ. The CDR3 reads CASSQVAGGPEETQYF. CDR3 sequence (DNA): TGTGCCAGCAGCCAAGTAGCGGGGGGGCCGGAAGAGACCCAGTACTTC.

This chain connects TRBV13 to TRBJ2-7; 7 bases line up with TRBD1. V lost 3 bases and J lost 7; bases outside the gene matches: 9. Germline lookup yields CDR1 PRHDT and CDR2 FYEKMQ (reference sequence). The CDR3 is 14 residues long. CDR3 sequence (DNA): TGTGCCAGCAGCTTCGACAGGGACGTACGAGAGCAGTACTTC. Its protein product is CASSFDRDVREQYF.

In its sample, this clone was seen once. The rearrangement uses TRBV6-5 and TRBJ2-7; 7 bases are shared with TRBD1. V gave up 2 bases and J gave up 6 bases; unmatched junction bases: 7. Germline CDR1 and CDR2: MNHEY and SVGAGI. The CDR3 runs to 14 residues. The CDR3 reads CASSYGQGVSEQYF. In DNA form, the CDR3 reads TGTGCCAGCAGTTACGGGCAGGGGGTAAGCGAGCAGTACTTC.

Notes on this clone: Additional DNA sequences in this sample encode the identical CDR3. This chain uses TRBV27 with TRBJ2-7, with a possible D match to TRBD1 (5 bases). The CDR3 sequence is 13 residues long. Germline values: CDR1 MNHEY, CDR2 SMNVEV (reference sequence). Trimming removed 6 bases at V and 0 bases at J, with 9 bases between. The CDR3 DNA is TGTGCCAGCAGCGCAGACAGCTCCTACGAGCAGTACTTC. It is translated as CASSADSSYEQYF.

The DNA of the CDR3 is TGTGCCAGCAGTTACTCCGAGGGGCCTGGGGCCAACGTCCTGACTTTC. Its translation is CASSYSEGPGANVLTF. This chain uses TRBV6-5 with TRBJ2-6; D possibly uses TRBD1 or TRBD2 (5 bases each). Germline V gives CDR1 MNHEY, CDR2 SVGAGI. V was clipped by 0 bases and J by 2 bases, with 8 bases between them. The CDR3 is 16 amino acids.

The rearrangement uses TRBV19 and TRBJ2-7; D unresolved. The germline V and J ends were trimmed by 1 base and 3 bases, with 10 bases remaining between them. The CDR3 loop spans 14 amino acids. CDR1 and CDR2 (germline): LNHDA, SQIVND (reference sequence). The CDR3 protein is CASSIGVMHYEQYF. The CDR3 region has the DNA TGTGCCAGTAGTATAGGGGTGATGCACTACGAGCAGTACTTC.